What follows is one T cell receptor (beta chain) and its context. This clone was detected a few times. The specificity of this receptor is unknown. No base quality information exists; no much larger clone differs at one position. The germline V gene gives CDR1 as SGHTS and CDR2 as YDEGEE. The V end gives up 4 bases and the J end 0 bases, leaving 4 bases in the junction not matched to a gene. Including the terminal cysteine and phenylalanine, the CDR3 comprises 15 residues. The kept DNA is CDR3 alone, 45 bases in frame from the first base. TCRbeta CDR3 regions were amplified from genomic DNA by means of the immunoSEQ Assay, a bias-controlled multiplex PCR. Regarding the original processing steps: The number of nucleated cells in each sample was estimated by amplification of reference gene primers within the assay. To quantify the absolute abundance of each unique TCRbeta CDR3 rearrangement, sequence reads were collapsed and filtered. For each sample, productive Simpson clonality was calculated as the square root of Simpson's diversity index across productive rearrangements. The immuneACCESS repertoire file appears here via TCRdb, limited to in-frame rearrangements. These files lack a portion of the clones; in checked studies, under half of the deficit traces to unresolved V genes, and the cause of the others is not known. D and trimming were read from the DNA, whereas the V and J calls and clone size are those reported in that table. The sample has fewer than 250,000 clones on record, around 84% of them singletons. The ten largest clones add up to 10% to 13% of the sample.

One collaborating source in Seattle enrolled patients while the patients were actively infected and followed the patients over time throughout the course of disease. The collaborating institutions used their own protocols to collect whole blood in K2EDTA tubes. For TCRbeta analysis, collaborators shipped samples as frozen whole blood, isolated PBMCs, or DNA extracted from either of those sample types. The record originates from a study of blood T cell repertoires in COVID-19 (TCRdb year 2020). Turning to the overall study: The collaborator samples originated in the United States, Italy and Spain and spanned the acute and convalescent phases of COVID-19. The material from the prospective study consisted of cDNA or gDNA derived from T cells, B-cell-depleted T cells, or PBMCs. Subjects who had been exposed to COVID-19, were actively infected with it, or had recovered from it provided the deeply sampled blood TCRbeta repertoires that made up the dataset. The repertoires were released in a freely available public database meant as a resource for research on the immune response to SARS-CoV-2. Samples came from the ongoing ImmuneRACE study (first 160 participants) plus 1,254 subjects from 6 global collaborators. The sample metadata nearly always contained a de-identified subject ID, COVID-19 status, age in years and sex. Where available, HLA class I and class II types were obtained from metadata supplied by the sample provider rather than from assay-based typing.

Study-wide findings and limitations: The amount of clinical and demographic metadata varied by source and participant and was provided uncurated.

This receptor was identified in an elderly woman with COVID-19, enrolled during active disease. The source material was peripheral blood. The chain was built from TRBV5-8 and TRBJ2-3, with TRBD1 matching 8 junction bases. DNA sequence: TGTGCCAGCAGCCGGACAGGGAAAAGCACAGATACGCAGTATTTT. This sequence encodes CASSRTGKSTDTQYF.